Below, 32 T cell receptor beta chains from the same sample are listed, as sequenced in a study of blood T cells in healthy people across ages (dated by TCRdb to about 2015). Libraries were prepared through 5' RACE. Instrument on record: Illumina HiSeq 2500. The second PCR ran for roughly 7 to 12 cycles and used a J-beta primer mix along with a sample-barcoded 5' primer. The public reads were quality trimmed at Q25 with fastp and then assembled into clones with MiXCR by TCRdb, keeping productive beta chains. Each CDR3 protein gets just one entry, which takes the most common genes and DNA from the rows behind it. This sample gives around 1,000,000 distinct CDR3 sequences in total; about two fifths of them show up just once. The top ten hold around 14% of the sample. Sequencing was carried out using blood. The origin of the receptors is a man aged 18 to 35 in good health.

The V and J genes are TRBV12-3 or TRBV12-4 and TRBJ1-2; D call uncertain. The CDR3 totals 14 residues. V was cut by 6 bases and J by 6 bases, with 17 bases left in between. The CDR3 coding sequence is TGTGCCAGCAGCCCCTCTTCAACCTTGCATGGCTACACCTTC. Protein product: CASSPSSTLHGYTF.

DNA of the CDR3: TGTGCCAGCAGTTATCGAAAGGGTGAAAAACTGTTTTTT. Its protein product is CASSYRKGEKLFF. The chain uses TRBV6-6 and TRBJ1-4; D not certain. CDR3 length: 13 residues. V lost 3 bases and J lost 7, with 9 bases in between. Germline assignment: CDR1 MNHNY and CDR2 SVGAGI (reference sequence).

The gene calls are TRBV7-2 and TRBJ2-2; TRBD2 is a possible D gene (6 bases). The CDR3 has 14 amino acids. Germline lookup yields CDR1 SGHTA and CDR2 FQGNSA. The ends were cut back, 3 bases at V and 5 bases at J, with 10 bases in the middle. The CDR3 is CASSLGEETGELFF. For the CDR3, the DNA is TGTGCCAGCAGCTTGGGGGAGGAAACCGGGGAGCTGTTTTTT.

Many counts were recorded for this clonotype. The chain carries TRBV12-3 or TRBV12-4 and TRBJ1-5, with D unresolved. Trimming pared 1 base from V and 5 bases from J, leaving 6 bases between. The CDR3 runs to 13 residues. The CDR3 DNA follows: TGTGCCAGCAGTTTAGGGGAACATCAGCCCCAGCATTTT. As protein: CASSLGEHQPQHF.

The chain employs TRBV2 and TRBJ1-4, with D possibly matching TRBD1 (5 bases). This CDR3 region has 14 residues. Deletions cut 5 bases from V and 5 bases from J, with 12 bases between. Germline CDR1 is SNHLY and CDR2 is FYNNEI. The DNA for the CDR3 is TGTGCCAGCAGTAGACTAGGGGTCAATGAAAAACTGTTTTTT. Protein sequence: CASSRLGVNEKLFF.

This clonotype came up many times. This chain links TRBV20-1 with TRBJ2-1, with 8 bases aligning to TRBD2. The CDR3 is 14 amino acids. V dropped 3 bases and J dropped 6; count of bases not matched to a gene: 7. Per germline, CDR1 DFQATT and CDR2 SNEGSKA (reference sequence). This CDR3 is CSASGGGLINEQFF. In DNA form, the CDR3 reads TGCAGTGCTAGCGGGGGGGGTTTAATCAATGAGCAGTTCTTC.

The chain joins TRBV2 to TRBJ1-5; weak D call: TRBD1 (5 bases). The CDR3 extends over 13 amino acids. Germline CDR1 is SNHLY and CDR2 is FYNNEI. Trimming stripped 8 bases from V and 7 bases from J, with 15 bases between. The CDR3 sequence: CASERGVGQPQHF. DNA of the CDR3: TGTGCCAGCGAACGAGGGGTAGGGCAGCCCCAGCATTTT.

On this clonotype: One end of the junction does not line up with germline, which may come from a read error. CDR3 amino acids: CASSESWTGSHNSPLHF. CDR3 nucleotides: TGTGCCAGCAGTGAAAGCTGGACAGGCTCCCATAATTCACCCCTCCACTTT. The V and J genes are TRBV2 and TRBJ1-6; 7 positions match TRBD1. Germline loops: CDR1 SNHLY, CDR2 FYNNEI. The CDR3 runs 17 residues.

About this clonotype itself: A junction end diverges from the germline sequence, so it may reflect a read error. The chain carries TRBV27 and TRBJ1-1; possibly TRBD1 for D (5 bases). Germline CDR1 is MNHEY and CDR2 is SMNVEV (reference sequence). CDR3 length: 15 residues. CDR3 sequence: CANSTIPDGGTEAFF. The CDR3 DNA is TGTGCCAACAGTACGATACCAGACGGGGGGACTGAAGCTTTCTTT.

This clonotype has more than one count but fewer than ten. The CDR3 is CASSSDSRQETQYF. CDR3 sequence (DNA): TGTGCCAGCAGCTCGGACAGCCGCCAAGAGACCCAGTACTTC. The rearrangement joins TRBV7-2 to TRBJ2-5, with D possibly matching TRBD1 (6 bases). The CDR3 contains 14 residues. Germline-derived CDR1 and CDR2 are SGHTA and FQGNSA. V was cut by 4 bases and J by 1 base, with 10 bases left in between. The variable domain in full, completed from reference TRBV7-2 and TRBJ2-5, reads GAGVSQSPSNKVTEKGKDVELRCDPISGHTALYWYRQSLGQGLEFLIYFQGNSAPDKSGLPSDRFSAERTGGSVSTLTIQRTQQEDSAVYLCASSSDSRQETQYFGPGTRLLVL.

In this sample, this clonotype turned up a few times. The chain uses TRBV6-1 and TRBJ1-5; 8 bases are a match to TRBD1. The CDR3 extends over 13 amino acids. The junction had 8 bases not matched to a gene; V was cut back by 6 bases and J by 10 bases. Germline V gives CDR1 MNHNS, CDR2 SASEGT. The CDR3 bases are TGTGCCAGCAGGCAGGGACAGGTCCTCCCCCAGCATTTT. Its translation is CASRQGQVLPQHF.

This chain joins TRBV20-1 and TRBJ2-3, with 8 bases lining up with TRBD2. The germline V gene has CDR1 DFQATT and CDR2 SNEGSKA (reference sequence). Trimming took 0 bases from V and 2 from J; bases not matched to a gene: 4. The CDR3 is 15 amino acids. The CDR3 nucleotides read TGCAGTGCTAGAGATCCGGGGGGGGTCACAGATACGCAGTATTTT. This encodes CSARDPGGVTDTQYF.

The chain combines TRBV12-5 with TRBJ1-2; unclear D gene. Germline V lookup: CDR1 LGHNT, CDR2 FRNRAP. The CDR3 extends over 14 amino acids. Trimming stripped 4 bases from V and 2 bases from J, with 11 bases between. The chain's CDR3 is CASGSTTVNYGYTF. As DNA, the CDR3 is TGTGCTAGTGGTTCGACAACAGTGAACTATGGCTACACCTTC.

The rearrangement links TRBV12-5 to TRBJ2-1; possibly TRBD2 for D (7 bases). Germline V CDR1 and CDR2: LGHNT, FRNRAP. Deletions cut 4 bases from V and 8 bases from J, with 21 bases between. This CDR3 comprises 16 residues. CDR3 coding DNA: TGTGCTAGTGGTTCGGGGGAGGGGGTCTCGTTAGATGAGCAGTTCTTC. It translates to CASGSGEGVSLDEQFF.

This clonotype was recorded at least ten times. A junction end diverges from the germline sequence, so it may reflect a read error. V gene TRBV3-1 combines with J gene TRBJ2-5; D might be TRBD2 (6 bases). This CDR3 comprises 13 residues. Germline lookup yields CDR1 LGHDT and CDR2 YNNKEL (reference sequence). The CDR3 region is CASSQGRQETQYF. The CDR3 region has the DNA TGCGCCAGCAGCCAAGGGAGGCAAGAGACCCAGTACTTC.

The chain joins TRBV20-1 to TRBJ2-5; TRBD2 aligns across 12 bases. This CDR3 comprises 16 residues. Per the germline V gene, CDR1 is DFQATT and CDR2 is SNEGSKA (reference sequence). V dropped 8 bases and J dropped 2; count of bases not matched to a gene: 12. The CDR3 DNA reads TGCAGTACCGTTACGCGGACTAGCGGGGAACAAGAGACCCAGTACTTC. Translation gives CSTVTRTSGEQETQYF.

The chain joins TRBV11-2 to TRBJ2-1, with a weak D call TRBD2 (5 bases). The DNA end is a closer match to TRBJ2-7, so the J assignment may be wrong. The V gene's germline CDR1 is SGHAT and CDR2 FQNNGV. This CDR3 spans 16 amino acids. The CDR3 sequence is CASSSDGDSSYNEQYF. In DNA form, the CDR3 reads TGTGCCAGCAGCTCAGACGGGGATAGCTCCTACAATGAGCAGTACTTC.

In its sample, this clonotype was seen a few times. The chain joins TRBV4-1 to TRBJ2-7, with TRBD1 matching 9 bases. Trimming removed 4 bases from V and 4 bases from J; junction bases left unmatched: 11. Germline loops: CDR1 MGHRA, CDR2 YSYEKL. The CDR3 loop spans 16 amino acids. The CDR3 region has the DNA TGCGCCAGCAGCCTAGAAAGTACAGGGGGCGGATACGAGCAGTACTTC. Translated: CASSLESTGGGYEQYF.

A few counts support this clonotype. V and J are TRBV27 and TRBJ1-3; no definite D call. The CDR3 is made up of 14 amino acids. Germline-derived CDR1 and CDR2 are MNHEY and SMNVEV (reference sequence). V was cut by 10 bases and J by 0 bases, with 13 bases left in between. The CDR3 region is CAISGASSGNTIYF. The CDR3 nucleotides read TGTGCCATCTCCGGCGCCAGCTCTGGAAACACCATATATTTT.

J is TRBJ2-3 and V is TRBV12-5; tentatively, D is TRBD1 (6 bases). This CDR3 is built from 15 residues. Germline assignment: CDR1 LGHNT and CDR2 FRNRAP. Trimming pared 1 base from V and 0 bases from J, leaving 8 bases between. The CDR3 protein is CASGLAGVSTDTQYF. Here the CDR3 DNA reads TGTGCTAGTGGTTTGGCAGGGGTAAGCACAGATACGCAGTATTTT.

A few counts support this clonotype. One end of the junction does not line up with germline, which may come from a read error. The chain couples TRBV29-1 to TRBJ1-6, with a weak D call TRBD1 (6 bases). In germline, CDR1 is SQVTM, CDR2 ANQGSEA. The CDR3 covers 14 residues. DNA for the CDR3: TGCAGCGTTCAAGAAACCAAAGAGGGGGAACCCCTCCACTTT. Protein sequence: CSVQETKEGEPLHF. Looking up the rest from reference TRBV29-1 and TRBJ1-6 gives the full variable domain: SAVISQKPSRDICQRGTSLTIQCQVDSQVTMMFWYRQQPGQSLTLIATANQGSEATYESGFVIDKFPISRPNLTFSTLTVSNMSPEDSSIYLCSVQETKEGEPLHFGNGTRLTVT.

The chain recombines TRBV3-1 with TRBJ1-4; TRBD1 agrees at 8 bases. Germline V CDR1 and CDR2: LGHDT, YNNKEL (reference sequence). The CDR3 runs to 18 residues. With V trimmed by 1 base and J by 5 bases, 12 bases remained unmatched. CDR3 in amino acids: CASSQVGQGAGKNEKLFF. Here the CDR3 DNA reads TGTGCCAGCAGCCAAGTCGGGCAGGGGGCCGGGAAGAATGAAAAACTGTTTTTT.

The CDR3 here is CSVVSLDRTYEQYF. The CDR3, as DNA: TGCAGCGTTGTGTCCTTGGACAGGACATACGAGCAGTACTTC. The rearrangement links TRBV29-1 to TRBJ2-7; 7 bases are shared with TRBD1. The trim removed 4 bases at V and 4 bases at J, leaving 10 bases unmatched. Germline loops: CDR1 SQVTM, CDR2 ANQGSEA. This CDR3 is 14 amino acids long.

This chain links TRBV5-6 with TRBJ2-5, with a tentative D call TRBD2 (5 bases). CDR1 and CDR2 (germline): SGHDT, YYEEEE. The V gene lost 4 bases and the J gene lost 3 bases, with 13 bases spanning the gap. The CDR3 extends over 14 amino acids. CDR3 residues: CASSTLRGEETQYF. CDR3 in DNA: TGTGCCAGCAGCACGCTCCGGGGTGAAGAGACCCAGTACTTC.

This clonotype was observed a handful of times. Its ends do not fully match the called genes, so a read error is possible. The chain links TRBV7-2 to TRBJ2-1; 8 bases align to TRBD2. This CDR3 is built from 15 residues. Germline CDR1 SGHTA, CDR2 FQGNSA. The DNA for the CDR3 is TGTGCCAGCACCTTAGGCGGGGGGCCCTACAATGAGCAGTTCTTC. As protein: CASTLGGGPYNEQFF.

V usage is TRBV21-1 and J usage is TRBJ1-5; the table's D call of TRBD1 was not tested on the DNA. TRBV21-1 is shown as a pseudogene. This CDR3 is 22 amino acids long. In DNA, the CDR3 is TGTGCCAGCAGCAAAGGGGAGGTAGGACAGGTTCCCACCGGCGATAACAATCAGCCCCAGCATTTT. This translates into CASSKGEVGQVPTGDNNQPQHF.

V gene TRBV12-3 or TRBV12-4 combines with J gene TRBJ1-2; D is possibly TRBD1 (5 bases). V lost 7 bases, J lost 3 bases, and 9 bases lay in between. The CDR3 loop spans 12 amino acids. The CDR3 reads CASTVGDYGYTF. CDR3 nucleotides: TGTGCCAGCACCGTAGGGGACTATGGCTACACCTTC.

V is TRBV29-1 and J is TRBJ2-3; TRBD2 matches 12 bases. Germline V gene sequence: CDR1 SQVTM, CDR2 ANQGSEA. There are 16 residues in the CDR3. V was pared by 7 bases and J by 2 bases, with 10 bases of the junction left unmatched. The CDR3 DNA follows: TGCAGCGCCGGTCTTTGGACTAGCGGGGACACAGATACGCAGTATTTT. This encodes CSAGLWTSGDTDTQYF.

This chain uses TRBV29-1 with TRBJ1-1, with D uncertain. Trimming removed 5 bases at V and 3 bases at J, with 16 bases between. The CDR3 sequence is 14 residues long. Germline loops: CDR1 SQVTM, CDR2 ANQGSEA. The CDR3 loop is CSVRKGAEDTEAFF. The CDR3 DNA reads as TGCAGCGTTAGGAAAGGCGCCGAGGACACTGAAGCTTTCTTT. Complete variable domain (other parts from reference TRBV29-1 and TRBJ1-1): SAVISQKPSRDICQRGTSLTIQCQVDSQVTMMFWYRQQPGQSLTLIATANQGSEATYESGFVIDKFPISRPNLTFSTLTVSNMSPEDSSIYLCSVRKGAEDTEAFFGQGTRLTVV.

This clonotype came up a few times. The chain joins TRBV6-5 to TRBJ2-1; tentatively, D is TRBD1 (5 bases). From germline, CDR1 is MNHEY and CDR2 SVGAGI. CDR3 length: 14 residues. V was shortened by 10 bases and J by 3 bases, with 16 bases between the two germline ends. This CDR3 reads CATQGPLSYNEQFF. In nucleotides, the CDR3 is TGTGCCACCCAGGGTCCCCTTAGCTACAATGAGCAGTTCTTC.

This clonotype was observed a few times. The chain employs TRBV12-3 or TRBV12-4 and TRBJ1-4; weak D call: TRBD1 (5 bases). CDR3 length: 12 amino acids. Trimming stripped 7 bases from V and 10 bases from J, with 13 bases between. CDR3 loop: CASTGAGGKLFF. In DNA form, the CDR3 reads TGTGCCAGCACCGGAGCCGGGGGAAAACTGTTTTTT.

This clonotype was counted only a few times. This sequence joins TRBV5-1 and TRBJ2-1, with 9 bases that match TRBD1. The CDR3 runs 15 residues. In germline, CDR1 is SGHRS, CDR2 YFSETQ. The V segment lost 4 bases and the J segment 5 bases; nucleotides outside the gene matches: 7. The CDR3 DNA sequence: TGCGCCAGCAGCCCGGGGACAGGGAGTGACAATGAGCAGTTCTTC. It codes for CASSPGTGSDNEQFF.